This T cell receptor beta chain was identified in a study of T cell changes during pregnancy in multiple sclerosis. Germline V CDR1 and CDR2: SGHDT, YYEEEE. The CDR3 length is 13 residues. The V gene lost 1 base and the J gene lost 8 bases, with 10 bases spanning the gap. Only in-frame clones appear in the TCRdb table, and some are missing; sequencing was by immunoSEQ multiplex PCR. The sample includes 80,000 to 100,000 clones, roughly nine tenths of them seen just once. The source is a female donor in good health, enrolled as a control in a pregnancy study. The chain employs TRBV5-6 and TRBJ1-5; maybe TRBD1 (6 bases). Sequences were derived from peripheral blood, sampled after pregnancy. CDR3 nucleotides: TGTGCCAGCAGCTTGAGGGGGAGTAAGCCCCAGCATTTT. It translates to CASSLRGSKPQHF.